This T cell receptor beta chain was captured by sequencing in a study of CD8+ T cells in alopecia areata. Whole-study context: Oral tofacitinib (5 to 10 mg twice daily) was administered to treated patients.

General study findings and limits: Lesional scalp displayed greater clonality than normal scalp, most notably in alopecia totalis/universalis.

Trimming removed 5 bases from V and 7 bases from J; junction bases left unmatched: 13. Germline assignment: CDR1 SGHTA and CDR2 FQGNSA. This CDR3 is built from 15 residues. Reverse transcribed after extraction, RNA yielded cDNA as the sequencing template. The assay was immunoSEQ multiplex PCR, and TCRdb's table has in-frame clones only and misses some. This sample has over 95,000 clones; roughly 41% occur once, and the top ten carry approximately 1.5%. This clone showed up just a few times. The antigen remains unidentified. The V call is TRBV7-2, the J call TRBJ1-1, with 7 bases aligning to TRBD1. Sequenced sample: CD4+ T cells sorted from blood. The sequence was obtained from a human donor with alopecia areata. The CDR3 coding sequence is TGTGCCAGCAGCGACGGGACAGTGGTAAATCGTGAAGCTTTCTTT. Its protein product is CASSDGTVVNREAFF.